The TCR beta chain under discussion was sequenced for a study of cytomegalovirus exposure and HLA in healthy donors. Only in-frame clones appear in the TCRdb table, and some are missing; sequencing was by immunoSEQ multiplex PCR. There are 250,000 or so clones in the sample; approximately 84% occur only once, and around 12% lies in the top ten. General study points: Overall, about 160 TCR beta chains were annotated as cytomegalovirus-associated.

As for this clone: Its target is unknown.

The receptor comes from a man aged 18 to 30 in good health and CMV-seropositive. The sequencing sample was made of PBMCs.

The CDR3 region is CASSPTSGNTGELFF. The CDR3 bases are TGTGCCAGCTCACCCACTAGCGGGAACACCGGGGAGCTGTTTTTT. This sequence joins TRBV18 and TRBJ2-2; 8 nucleotides match TRBD2. Trimming removed 3 bases from V and 1 base from J; junction bases left unmatched: 1. Per germline, CDR1 KGHSH and CDR2 LQKENI. The CDR3 contains 15 residues.